What follows are 17 T cell receptor beta chains derived from one specimen sequenced in a study of T cell responses to AZD1222 COVID-19 vaccine. Libraries were prepared by immunoSEQ multiplex PCR; TCRdb keeps only in-frame clonotypes and omits some of them. The top ten hold more than 2% of the sample, which has 70,000 to 80,000 clones, 86% seen once. The sample was peripheral blood, taken on day 0 of AZD1222 vaccination. The receptor source for this set is an adult in good health.

This clone turned up a few times. The chain uses TRBV6-5 and TRBJ1-2; D is possibly TRBD1 (5 bases). V was clipped by 6 bases and J by 5 bases, with 16 bases between them. CDR3 length: 14 amino acids. Germline CDR1 is MNHEY and CDR2 is SVGAGI. In nucleotides, the CDR3 is TGTGCCAGCAGGTTGGGGCAGGGAGAGTATGGCTACACCTTC. As protein: CASRLGQGEYGYTF.

V gene TRBV5-6 combines with J gene TRBJ2-2; D is possibly TRBD1 (6 bases). Deletions cut 5 bases from V and 2 bases from J, with 16 bases between. Per the germline V gene, CDR1 is SGHDT and CDR2 is YYEEEE. This CDR3 is 16 amino acids long. The chain's CDR3 is CASSYTDSVNTGELFF. The CDR3 DNA sequence: TGTGCCAGCAGTTACACGGACAGCGTTAACACCGGGGAGCTGTTTTTT. Variable domain in full (rest from reference TRBV5-6 and TRBJ2-2): DAGVTQSPTHLIKTRGQQVTLRCSPKSGHDTVSWYQQALGQGPQFIFQYYEEEERQRGNFPDRFSGHQFPNYSSELNVNALLLGDSALYLCASSYTDSVNTGELFFGEGSRLTVL.

V and J are TRBV11-1 and TRBJ2-1; no reliable D call. With 3 bases removed from V and 5 bases from J, the gap between germline ends came to 2 bases. The germline CDR1 and CDR2 sequences are SGHAT and FQDESV (reference sequence). This CDR3 comprises 11 residues. The CDR3 region has the DNA TGTGCCAGCAGCTTCCACAATGAGCAGTTCTTC. Translating gives CASSFHNEQFF.

V gene TRBV30 combines with J gene TRBJ1-4; 10 nucleotides align to TRBD1. Germline V gives CDR1 GTSNPN, CDR2 SVGIG (reference sequence). V gave up 2 bases and J gave up 10 bases; unmatched junction bases: 7. The CDR3 loop spans 14 amino acids. CDR3 DNA: TGTGCCTGGAGTCCAGACAGGGGGCAGGTAAAACTGTTTTTT. Protein: CAWSPDRGQVKLFF.

There are a few counts of this clone. The chain carries TRBV27 and TRBJ1-5, with D unclear. From germline, CDR1 is MNHEY and CDR2 SMNVEV (reference sequence). V was cut by 8 bases and J by 0 bases, with 8 bases left in between. The CDR3 is made up of 13 amino acids. DNA of the CDR3: TGTGCCAGCGGAGAGATTAGCAATCAGCCCCAGCATTTT. It specifies CASGEISNQPQHF.

The chain uses TRBV5-1 and TRBJ1-1; the D is unclear. This CDR3 has 13 residues. CDR1 and CDR2 (germline): SGHRS, YFSETQ. V was pared by 6 bases and J by 8 bases, with 17 bases between. CDR3 bases: TGCGCCAGCATTGAGCCGGGTGGCGTCGAAGCTTTCTTT. It encodes CASIEPGGVEAFF.

The V call is TRBV4-2, the J call TRBJ2-3; TRBD2 might be the D (6 bases). Germline assignment: CDR1 LGHNA and CDR2 YNFKEQ. V was clipped by 4 bases and J by 2 bases, with 13 bases between them. The CDR3 contains 15 residues. CDR3 coding DNA: TGTGCCAGCAGCCGAGGGACTGACGCCACAGATACGCAGTATTTT. Encoded protein: CASSRGTDATDTQYF.

The V gene is TRBV28, the J gene TRBJ1-1; D uncertain. V was clipped by 8 bases and J by 1 base, with 11 bases between them. This CDR3 spans 13 amino acids. CDR1 and CDR2 (germline): MDHEN, SYDVKM. CDR3 sequence reads: CASAYNENTEAFF. The DNA of the CDR3 is TGTGCCAGCGCATACAATGAGAACACTGAAGCTTTCTTT.

The chain couples TRBV2 to TRBJ2-1, with D perhaps TRBD1 (6 bases). V dropped 3 bases and J dropped 0 bases, with 15 bases sitting between them. Germline loops: CDR1 SNHLY, CDR2 FYNNEI. CDR3 size: 17 residues. In DNA form, the CDR3 reads TGTGCCAGCAGTGACCCAGGGGCGGTCAACTCCTACAATGAGCAGTTCTTC. Its translation: CASSDPGAVNSYNEQFF.

The V call is TRBV11-3, the J call TRBJ2-1; D assignment may be TRBD1 or TRBD2 (6 bases each). V shed 0 bases and J shed 9 bases, with 18 bases lying between them. Germline V gene data show CDR1 as SGHNT and CDR2 as YENEEA. CDR3 length: 16 residues. CDR3 sequence reads: CASSLDPVVGGGEQFF. CDR3 DNA: TGTGCCAGCAGCTTAGATCCGGTCGTGGGGGGCGGTGAGCAGTTCTTC.

This sequence joins TRBV19 and TRBJ2-7; D possibly corresponds to TRBD1 (6 bases). Deletions cut 3 bases from V and 5 bases from J, with 11 bases between. This CDR3 region has 13 residues. Germline assignment: CDR1 LNHDA and CDR2 SQIVND (reference sequence). The chain's CDR3 is CASSISRDNEQYF. CDR3 sequence (DNA): TGTGCCAGTAGTATTTCCAGGGACAACGAGCAGTACTTC.

J is TRBJ1-6 and V is TRBV6-5; 12 nucleotides agree with TRBD1. J was trimmed by 9 bases and V by 7 bases; bases with no gene match: 4. Germline assignment: CDR1 MNHEY and CDR2 SVGAGI. This CDR3 spans 14 amino acids. In DNA, the CDR3 is TGTGCCAGCATGAGGGACAGGGGGCTTTCACCCCTCCACTTT. Translation: CASMRDRGLSPLHF.

This sequence joins TRBV4-2 and TRBJ2-2; 13 nucleotides agree with TRBD2. The V segment lost 4 bases and the J segment 4 bases; nucleotides outside the gene matches: 15. Germline values: CDR1 LGHNA, CDR2 YNFKEQ. The CDR3 contains 20 residues. In DNA form, the CDR3 reads TGTGCCAGCAGCCGGAAGTTGGGACTAGCGGGGTCATCAGGCACCGGGGAGCTGTTTTTT. It encodes CASSRKLGLAGSSGTGELFF.

DNA for the CDR3: TGTGCCACTGGACAGGGAGAGGAGACCCAGTACTTC. Its protein is CATGQGEETQYF. This chain connects TRBV19 to TRBJ2-5, with TRBD1 matching 8 bases. Germline lookup yields CDR1 LNHDA and CDR2 SQIVND (reference sequence). V shed 10 bases, J shed 5 bases, and the junction held 6 bases outside the gene matches. The CDR3 extends over 12 amino acids. The complete variable domain, with remaining parts taken from reference TRBV19 and TRBJ2-5, reads DGGITQSPKYLFRKEGQNVTLSCEQNLNHDAMYWYRQDPGQGLRLIYYSQIVNDFQKGDIAEGYSVSREKKESFPLTVTSAQKNPTAFYLCATGQGEETQYFGPGTRLLVL.

The CDR3, as DNA: TGTGCCAGCAGTTTAGCAGGGGGCCATCTCGACTATGGCTACACCTTC. Translated, it gives CASSLAGGHLDYGYTF. The chain recombines TRBV28 with TRBJ1-2, with 8 bases matching TRBD1. The junction had 8 bases not matched to a gene; V was cut back by 2 bases and J by 3 bases. Germline V gene sequence: CDR1 MDHEN, CDR2 SYDVKM. The CDR3 has 16 residues.

This clone has only one observation. The V and J genes are TRBV6-4 and TRBJ2-3, with D perhaps matching TRBD1 (6 bases). The germline V gene encodes CDR1 MRHNA and CDR2 SNTAGT. V lost 6 bases to trimming and J lost 2 bases, with 12 bases between them. The CDR3 runs 14 residues. CDR3 bases: TGTGCCAGCAGCGGACAGCTAAACACAGATACGCAGTATTTT. Amino acid sequence: CASSGQLNTDTQYF.

The chain couples TRBV7-9 to TRBJ2-3; D call uncertain. CDR1 SEHNR and CDR2 FQNEAQ come from the germline V gene (reference sequence). This CDR3 is 13 amino acids long. Deletions cut 7 bases from V and 0 bases from J, with 8 bases between. The CDR3: CASNKGSTDTQYF. The CDR3, as DNA: TGTGCCAGCAACAAAGGGAGCACAGATACGCAGTATTTT. Together with reference TRBV7-9 and TRBJ2-3, the CDR3 gives the full variable domain: DTGVSQNPRHKITKRGQNVTFRCDPISEHNRLYWYRQTLGQGPEFLTYFQNEAQLEKSRLLSDRFSAERPKGSFSTLEIQRTEQGDSAMYLCASNKGSTDTQYFGPGTRLTVL.